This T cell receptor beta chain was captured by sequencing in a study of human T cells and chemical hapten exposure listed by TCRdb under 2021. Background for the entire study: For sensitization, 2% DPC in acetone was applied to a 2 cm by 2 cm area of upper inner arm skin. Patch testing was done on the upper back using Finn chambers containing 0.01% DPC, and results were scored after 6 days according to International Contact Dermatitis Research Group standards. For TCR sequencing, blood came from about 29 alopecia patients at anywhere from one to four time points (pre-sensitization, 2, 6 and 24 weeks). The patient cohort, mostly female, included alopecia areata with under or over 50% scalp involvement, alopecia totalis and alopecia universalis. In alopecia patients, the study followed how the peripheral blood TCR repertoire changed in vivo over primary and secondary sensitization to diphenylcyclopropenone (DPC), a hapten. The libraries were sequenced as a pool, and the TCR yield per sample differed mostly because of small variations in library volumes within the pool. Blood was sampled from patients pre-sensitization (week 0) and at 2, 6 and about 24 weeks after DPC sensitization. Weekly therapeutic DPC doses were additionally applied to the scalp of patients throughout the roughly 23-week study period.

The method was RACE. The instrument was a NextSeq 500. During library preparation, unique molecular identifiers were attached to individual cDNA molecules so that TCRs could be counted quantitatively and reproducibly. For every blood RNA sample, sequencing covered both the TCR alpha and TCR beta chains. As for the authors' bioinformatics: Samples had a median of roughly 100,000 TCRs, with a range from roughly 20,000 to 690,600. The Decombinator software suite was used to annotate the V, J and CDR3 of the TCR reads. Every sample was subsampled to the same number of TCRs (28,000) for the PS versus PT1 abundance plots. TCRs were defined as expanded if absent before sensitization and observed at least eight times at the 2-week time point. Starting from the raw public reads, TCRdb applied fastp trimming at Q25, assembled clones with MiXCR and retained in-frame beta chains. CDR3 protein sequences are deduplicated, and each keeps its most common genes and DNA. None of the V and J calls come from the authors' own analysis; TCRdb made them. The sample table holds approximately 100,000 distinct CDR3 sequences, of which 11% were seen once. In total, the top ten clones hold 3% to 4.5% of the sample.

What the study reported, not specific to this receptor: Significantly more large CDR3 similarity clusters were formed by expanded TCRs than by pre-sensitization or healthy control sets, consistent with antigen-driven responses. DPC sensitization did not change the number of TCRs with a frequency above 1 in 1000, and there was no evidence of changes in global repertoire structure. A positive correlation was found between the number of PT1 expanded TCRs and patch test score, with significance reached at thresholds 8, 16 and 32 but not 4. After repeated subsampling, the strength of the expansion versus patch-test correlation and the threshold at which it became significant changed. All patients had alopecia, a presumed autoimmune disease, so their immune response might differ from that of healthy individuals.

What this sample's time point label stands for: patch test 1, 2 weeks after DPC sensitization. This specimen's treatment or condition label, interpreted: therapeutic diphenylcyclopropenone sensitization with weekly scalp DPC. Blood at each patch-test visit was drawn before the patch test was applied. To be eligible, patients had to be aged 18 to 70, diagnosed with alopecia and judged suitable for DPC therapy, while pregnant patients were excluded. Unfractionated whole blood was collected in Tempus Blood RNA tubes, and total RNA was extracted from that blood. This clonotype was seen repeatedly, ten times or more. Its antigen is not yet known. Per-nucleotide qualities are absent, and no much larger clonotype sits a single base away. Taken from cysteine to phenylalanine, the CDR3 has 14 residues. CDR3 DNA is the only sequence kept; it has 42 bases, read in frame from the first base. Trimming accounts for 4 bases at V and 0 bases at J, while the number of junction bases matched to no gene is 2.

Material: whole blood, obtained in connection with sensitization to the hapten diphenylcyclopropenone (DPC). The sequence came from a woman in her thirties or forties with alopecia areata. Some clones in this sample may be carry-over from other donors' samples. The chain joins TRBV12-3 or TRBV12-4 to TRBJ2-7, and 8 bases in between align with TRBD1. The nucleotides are TGTGCCAGCAGTTGGACAGGGCGCTCCTACGAGCAGTACTTC. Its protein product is CASSWTGRSYEQYF.